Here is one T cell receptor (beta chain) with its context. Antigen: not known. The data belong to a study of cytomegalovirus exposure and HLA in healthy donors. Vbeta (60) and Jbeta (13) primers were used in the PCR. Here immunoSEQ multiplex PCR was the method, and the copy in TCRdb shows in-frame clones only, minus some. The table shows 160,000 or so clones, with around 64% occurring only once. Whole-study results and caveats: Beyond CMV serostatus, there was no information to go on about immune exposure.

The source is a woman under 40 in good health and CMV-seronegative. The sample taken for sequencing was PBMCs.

This chain's CDR3 is CASSLAAEYEQYF. DNA for the CDR3: TGTGCCAGCAGCTTAGCAGCGGAATACGAGCAGTACTTC. The chain employs TRBV7-6 and TRBJ2-7; tentatively, D is TRBD2 (5 bases). Germline lookup yields CDR1 SGHVS and CDR2 FNYEAQ. Trimming removed 0 bases at V and 4 bases at J, with 7 bases between. The CDR3 runs 13 residues.